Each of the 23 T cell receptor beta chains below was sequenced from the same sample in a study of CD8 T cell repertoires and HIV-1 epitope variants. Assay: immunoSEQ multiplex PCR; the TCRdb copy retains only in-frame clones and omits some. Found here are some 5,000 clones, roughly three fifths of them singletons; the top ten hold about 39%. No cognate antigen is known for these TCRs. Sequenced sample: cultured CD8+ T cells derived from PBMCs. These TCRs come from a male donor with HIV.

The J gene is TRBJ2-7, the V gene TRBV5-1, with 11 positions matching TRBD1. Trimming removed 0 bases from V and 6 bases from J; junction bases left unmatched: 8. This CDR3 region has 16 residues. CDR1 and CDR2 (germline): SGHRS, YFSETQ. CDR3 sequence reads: CASSLDGDRGVGEQYF. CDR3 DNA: TGCGCCAGCAGCTTGGATGGGGACAGGGGGGTGGGCGAGCAGTACTTC.

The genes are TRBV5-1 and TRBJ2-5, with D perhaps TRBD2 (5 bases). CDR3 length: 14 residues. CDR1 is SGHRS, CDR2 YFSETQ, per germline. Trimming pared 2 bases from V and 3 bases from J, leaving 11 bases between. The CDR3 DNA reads TGCGCCAGCAGCTTTCCCCACGGGGAAGAGACCCAGTACTTC. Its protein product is CASSFPHGEETQYF.

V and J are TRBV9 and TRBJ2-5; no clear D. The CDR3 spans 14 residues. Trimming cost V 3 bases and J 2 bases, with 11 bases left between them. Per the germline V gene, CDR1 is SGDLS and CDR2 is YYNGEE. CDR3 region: CASSERVNQETQYF. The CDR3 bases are TGTGCCAGCAGCGAGAGAGTAAATCAAGAGACCCAGTACTTC.

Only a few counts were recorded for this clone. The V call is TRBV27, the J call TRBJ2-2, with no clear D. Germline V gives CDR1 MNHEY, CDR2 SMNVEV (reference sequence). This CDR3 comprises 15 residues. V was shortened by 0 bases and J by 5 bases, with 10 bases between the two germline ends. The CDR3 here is CASSLSMAVTGELFF. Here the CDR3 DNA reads TGTGCCAGCAGTTTATCGATGGCGGTAACCGGGGAGCTGTTTTTT.

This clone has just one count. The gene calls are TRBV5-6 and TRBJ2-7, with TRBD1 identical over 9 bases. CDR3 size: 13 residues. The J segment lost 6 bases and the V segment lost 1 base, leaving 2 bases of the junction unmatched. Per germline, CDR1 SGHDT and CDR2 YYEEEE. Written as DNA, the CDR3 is TGTGCCAGCAGCTTGACGACAGGGGGCGAGCAGTACTTC. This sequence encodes CASSLTTGGEQYF.

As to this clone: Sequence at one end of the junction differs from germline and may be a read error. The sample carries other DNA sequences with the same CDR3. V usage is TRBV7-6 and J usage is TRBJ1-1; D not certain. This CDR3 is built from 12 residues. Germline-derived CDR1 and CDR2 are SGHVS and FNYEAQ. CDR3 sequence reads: CASSSDGLEAFF. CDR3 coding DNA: TGCGCCAGCAGCTCGGACGGTCTTGAAGCTTTCTTT.

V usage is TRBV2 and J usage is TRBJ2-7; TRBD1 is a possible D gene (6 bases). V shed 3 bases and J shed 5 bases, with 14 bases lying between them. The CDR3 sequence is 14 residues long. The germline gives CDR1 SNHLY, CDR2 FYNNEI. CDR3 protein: CASSDYGQRDEQYF. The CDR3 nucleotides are TGTGCCAGCAGTGACTACGGACAGCGCGACGAGCAGTACTTC.

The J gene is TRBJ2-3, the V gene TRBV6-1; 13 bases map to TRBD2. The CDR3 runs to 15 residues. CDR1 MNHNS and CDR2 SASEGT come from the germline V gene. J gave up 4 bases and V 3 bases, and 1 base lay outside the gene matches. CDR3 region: CASSETSGRPDTQYF. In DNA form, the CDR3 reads TGTGCCAGCAGTGAGACTAGCGGGAGGCCAGATACGCAGTATTTT.

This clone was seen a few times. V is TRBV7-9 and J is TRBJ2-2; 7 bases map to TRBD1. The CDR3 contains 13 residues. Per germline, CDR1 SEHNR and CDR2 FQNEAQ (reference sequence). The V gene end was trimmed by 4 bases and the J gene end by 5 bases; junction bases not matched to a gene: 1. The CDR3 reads CASSYRGTGELFF. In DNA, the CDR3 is TGTGCCAGCAGCTACAGGGGAACCGGGGAGCTGTTTTTT. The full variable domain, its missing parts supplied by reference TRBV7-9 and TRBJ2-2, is DTGVSQNPRHKITKRGQNVTFRCDPISEHNRLYWYRQTLGQGPEFLTYFQNEAQLEKSRLLSDRFSAERPKGSFSTLEIQRTEQGDSAMYLCASSYRGTGELFFGEGSRLTVL.

In nucleotides, the CDR3 is TGTGCCAGCAGTGGCGGGGGATCCTACGAGCAGTACTTC. Protein sequence: CASSGGGSYEQYF. The V and J genes are TRBV28 and TRBJ2-7; 7 bases map to TRBD2. V shed 5 bases and J 1 base; nucleotides not matched to a gene: 2. Per germline, CDR1 MDHEN and CDR2 SYDVKM. The CDR3 loop spans 13 amino acids.

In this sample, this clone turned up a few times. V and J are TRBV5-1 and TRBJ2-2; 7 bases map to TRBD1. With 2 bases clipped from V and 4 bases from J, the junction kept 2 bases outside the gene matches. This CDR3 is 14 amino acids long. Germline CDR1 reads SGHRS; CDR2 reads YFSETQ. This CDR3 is CASSFSGGTGELFF. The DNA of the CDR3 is TGCGCCAGCAGCTTTTCAGGGGGCACCGGGGAGCTGTTTTTT.

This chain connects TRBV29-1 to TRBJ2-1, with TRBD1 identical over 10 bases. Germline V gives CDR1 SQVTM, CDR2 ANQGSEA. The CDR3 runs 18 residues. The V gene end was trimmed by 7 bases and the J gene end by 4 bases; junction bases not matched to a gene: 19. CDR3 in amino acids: CSAPTGIKTGGFYNEQFF. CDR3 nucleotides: TGCAGCGCCCCAACCGGAATCAAGACAGGGGGCTTTTACAATGAGCAGTTCTTC.

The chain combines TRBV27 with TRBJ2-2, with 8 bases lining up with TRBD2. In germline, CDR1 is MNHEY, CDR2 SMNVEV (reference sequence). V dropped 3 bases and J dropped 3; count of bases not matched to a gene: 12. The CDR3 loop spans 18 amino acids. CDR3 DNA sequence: TGTGCCAGCAGTTTGTCGATAAGCGGGAGTCCGGACACCGGGGAGCTGTTTTTT. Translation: CASSLSISGSPDTGELFF.

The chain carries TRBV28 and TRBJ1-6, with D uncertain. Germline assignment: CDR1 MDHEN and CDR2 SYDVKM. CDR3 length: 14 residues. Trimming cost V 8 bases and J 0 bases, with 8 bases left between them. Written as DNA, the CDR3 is TGTGCCAGCTGCCCTAGCTCCTATAATTCACCCCTCCACTTT. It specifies CASCPSSYNSPLHF.

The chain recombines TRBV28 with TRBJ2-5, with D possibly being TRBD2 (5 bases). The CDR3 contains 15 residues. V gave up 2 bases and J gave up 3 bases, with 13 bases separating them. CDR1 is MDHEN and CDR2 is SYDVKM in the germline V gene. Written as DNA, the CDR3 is TGTGCCAGCAGTTTACGAGAGGACGGGAAAGAGACCCAGTACTTC. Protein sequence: CASSLREDGKETQYF. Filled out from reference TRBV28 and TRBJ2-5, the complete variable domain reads DVKVTQSSRYLVKRTGEKVFLECVQDMDHENMFWYRQDPGLGLRLIYFSYDVKMKEKGDIPEGYSVSREKKERFSLILESASTNQTSMYLCASSLREDGKETQYFGPGTRLLVL.

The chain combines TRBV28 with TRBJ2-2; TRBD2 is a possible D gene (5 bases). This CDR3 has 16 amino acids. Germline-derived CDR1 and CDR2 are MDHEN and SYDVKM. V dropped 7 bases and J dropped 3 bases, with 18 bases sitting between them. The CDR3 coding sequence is TGTGCCAGCAAAACCGCCGCGGCGGGCGACACCGGGGAGCTGTTTTTT. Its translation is CASKTAAAGDTGELFF.

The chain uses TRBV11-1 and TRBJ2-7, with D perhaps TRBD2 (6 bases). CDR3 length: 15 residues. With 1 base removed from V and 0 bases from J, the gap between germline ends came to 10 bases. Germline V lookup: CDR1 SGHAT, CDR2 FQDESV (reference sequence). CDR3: CASSLGVGSSYEQYF. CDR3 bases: TGTGCCAGCAGCTTAGGAGTCGGGAGCTCCTACGAGCAGTACTTC.

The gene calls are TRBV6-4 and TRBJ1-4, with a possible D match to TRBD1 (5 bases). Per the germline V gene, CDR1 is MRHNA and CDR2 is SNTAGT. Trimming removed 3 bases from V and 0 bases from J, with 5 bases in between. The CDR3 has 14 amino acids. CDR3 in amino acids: CASSEDTTNEKLFF. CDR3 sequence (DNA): TGTGCCAGCAGTGAGGACACAACTAATGAAAAACTGTTTTTT.

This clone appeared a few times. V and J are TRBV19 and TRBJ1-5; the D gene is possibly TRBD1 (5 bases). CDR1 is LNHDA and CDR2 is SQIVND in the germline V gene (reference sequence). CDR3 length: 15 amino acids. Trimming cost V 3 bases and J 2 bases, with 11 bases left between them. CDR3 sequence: CASSMTQGGNQPQHF. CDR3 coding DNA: TGTGCCAGTAGTATGACGCAGGGTGGCAATCAGCCCCAGCATTTT.

The CDR3 coding sequence is TGTGCCAGCTCACCACTAGGGGGCAGTACCACAGATACGCAGTATTTT. Its protein product is CASSPLGGSTTDTQYF. The rearrangement links TRBV18 to TRBJ2-3; 7 bases align to TRBD1. Germline V gene sequence: CDR1 KGHSH, CDR2 LQKENI. The CDR3 loop spans 16 amino acids. V trimming: 1 base; J trimming: 2 bases; junction bases outside the gene matches: 6.

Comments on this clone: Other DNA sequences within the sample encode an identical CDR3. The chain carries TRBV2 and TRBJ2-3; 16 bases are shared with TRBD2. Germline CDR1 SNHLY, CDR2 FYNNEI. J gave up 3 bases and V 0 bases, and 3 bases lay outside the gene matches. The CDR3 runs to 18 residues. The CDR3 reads CASSEAGLAGGRTDTQYF. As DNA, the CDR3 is TGTGCCAGCAGTGAAGCGGGACTAGCGGGGGGGCGGACAGATACGCAGTATTTT.

The CDR3, as DNA: TGTGCCAGCAGTTCAGATGTCTCGGCCTACGAGCAGTACTTC. Encoded protein: CASSSDVSAYEQYF. The chain has TRBV7-9 and TRBJ2-7, with unresolved D. CDR3 length: 14 residues. Per the germline V gene, CDR1 is SEHNR and CDR2 is FQNEAQ (reference sequence). V lost 6 bases to trimming and J lost 2 bases, with 14 bases between them.

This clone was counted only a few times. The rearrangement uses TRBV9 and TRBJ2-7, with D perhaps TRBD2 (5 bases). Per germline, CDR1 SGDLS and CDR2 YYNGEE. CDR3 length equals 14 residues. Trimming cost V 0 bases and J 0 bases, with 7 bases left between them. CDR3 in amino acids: CASSVEGSSYEQYF. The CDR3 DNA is TGTGCCAGCAGCGTAGAAGGGAGCTCCTACGAGCAGTACTTC.